This T cell receptor (beta chain) comes out of a study of control samples from healthy donors and cancer patients. Repertoires were generated with immunoSEQ multiplex PCR, while TCRdb's copy carries only in-frame clones and drops some. The table has 150,000 to 200,000 clones, over 80% seen once; the top ten hold roughly 1.5%. V was cut by 5 bases and J by 6 bases, with 14 bases left in between. This CDR3 comprises 14 residues. CDR1 and CDR2 (germline): LNHDA, SQIVND (reference sequence). The genes are TRBV19 and TRBJ2-1; a weak D match, TRBD2 (6 bases). The sample comprised blood. The source of this sequence is a man in his late teens or twenties in good health. The CDR3 DNA reads TGTGCCAGTAGTCGGAGGGAACTTCTCAATGAGCAGTTCTTC. Its translation is CASSRRELLNEQFF.